The 3 T cell receptor beta chains below all came from one sample that was sequenced in a study of T cell repertoires in cytomegalovirus infection. From the reads, TCRdb called clonotypes with MiXCR, one entry per CDR3 protein. Among hundreds of thousands of distinct CDR3 sequences listed, 30% to 40% were seen once. Which antigens these TCRs recognize remains unknown. Specimen: cultured PBMCs, collected from culture after CMV antigen stimulation. These receptors were taken from a human donor in good health (CMV status not recorded). Some clones in this sample may be carry-over from other donors' samples.

The CDR3 loop reads CSARGGGAMNEQFF. CDR3 DNA: TGCAGTGCTAGAGGAGGGGGGGCGATGAATGAGCAGTTCTTC. The gene calls are TRBV20-1 and TRBJ2-1; D perhaps matches TRBD2 (7 bases). Trimming left V 1 base short and J 7 bases short, with 14 bases between. CDR3 length equals 14 residues. Germline V gives CDR1 DFQATT, CDR2 SNEGSKA (reference sequence).

This chain connects TRBV20-1 to TRBJ1-4; D uncertain. Between the trimmed V and J ends, which lost 4 bases and 6 bases, there was a span of 15 bases. The CDR3 has 14 amino acids. The germline V gene has CDR1 DFQATT and CDR2 SNEGSKA (reference sequence). The DNA of the CDR3 is TGCAGTGCTAAAGAAGGGTTGGCGGATGAAAAACTGTTTTTT. Protein: CSAKEGLADEKLFF.

The V and J genes are TRBV11-2 and TRBJ2-2; weak D call: TRBD1 (5 bases). Trimming pared 4 bases from V and 7 bases from J, leaving 16 bases between. This CDR3 contains 15 residues. Looked up from germline, CDR1 is SGHAT and CDR2 is FQNNGV. The CDR3 spells CASSSDSAVGGELFF. The CDR3 DNA follows: TGTGCCAGCAGCTCAGACAGTGCAGTTGGCGGGGAGCTGTTTTTT.